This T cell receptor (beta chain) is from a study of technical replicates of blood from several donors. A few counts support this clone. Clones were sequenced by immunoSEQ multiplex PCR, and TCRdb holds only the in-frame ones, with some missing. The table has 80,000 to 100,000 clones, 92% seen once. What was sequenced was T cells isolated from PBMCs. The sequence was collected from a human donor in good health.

The CDR3 DNA reads as TGTGCCAGCAAAAAACAGGGGTTGAGTGAGCAGTTCTTC. The encoded protein is CASKKQGLSEQFF. The chain combines TRBV7-6 with TRBJ2-1; 7 nucleotides line up with TRBD1. The V segment lost 7 bases and the J segment 9 bases; nucleotides outside the gene matches: 9. Germline-derived CDR1 and CDR2 are SGHVS and FNYEAQ. CDR3 length: 13 residues.